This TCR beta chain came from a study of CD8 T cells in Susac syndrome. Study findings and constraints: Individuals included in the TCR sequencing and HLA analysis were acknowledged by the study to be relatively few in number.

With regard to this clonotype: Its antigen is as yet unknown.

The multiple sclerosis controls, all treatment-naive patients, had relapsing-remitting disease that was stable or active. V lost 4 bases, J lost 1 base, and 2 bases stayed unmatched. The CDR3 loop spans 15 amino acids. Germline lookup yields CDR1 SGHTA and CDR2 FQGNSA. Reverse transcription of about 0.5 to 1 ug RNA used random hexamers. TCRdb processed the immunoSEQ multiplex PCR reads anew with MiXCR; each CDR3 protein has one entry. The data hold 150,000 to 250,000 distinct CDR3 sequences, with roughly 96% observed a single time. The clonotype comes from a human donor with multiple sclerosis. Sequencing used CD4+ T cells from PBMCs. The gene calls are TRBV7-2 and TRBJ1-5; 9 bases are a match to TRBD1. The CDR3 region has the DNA TGTGCCAGCAGCTCGGGACAGGGAAGCAATCAGCCCCAGCATTTT. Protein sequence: CASSSGQGSNQPQHF.